The T cell receptor beta chain under discussion was sequenced for a study of OX40 agonist ivuxolimab in advanced cancers. In the study overall: Prior anti-PD-1, anti-PD-L1 or anti-CTLA-4 therapy was allowed; 35% to 40% had some. Findings and caveats of the study: Some patients who did not respond also had low normalized T-cell clonal expansion. Circulating CD4+ and CD8+ T cells showed clonal expansion by week 6 at 0.1 to 3.0 mg/kg.

Data came from immunoSEQ multiplex PCR; TCRdb stores just in-frame clones and leaves some out. Among some 61,000 clones listed, 77% were seen once. Turning to this clone: Its antigen is unknown.

The CDR3 sequence is 16 residues long. The V gene's germline CDR1 is MDHEN and CDR2 SYDVKM. V shed 7 bases and J 0 bases; nucleotides not matched to a gene: 9. The sequencing here drew on CD4+ or CD8+ T cells sorted from blood, taken in a trial of the OX40 agonist ivuxolimab. The sequence came from an adult with an advanced solid tumor such as melanoma, head and neck, liver or kidney cancer. The chain carries TRBV28 and TRBJ1-5; TRBD1 agrees at 7 bases. The CDR3 sequence is CASTTGAGNSNQPQHF. In DNA, the CDR3 is TGTGCCAGCACCACAGGGGCAGGGAATAGCAATCAGCCCCAGCATTTT. Supplemented by reference TRBV28 and TRBJ1-5, the full variable domain reads DVKVTQSSRYLVKRTGEKVFLECVQDMDHENMFWYRQDPGLGLRLIYFSYDVKMKEKGDIPEGYSVSREKKERFSLILESASTNQTSMYLCASTTGAGNSNQPQHFGDGTRLSIL.